This TCR beta chain was profiled in a study of shared clonotypes between healthy human individuals. Study-wide results and limits: Larger richness was generally estimated for naive than memory subsets. Researchers sampled only blood; tissue repertoires likely differ.

The ends were cut back, 0 bases at V and 1 base at J, with 6 bases in the middle. The CDR3 has 14 residues. Germline CDR1 reads MGHRA; CDR2 reads YSYEKL. CD45RA+ naive and CD45RA-negative memory subsets were separated from CD4+ cells. In replicate PCRs of sorted subsets, about 200 ng DNA, about 30,000 T cell genomes, was used. Sequencing was performed with immunoSEQ multiplex PCR; in TCRdb, only in-frame clones are kept and a portion is missing. The sample includes roughly 2.5 million clones, roughly nine tenths of them seen just once. With respect to this clone: The antigen remains undetermined. Other DNA sequences of this sample code for an identical CDR3.

The source material was naive CD4+ T cells sorted from blood. Specified subset: CD45RA+ positively selected. J is TRBJ1-1 and V is TRBV4-1, with a weak D call TRBD1 (6 bases). The clonotype originates from a young man in good health. DNA of the CDR3: TGCGCCAGCAGCCAAGACAGGGGGAACACTGAAGCTTTCTTT. Protein: CASSQDRGNTEAFF.